Each of the 15 T cell receptor beta chains below was sequenced from the same sample in a study of blood T cell repertoires in COVID-19. Only in-frame clones appear in the TCRdb table, and some are missing; sequencing was by immunoSEQ multiplex PCR. The data hold roughly 86,000 clones, with around 80% observed a single time. The sequencing sample was made of peripheral blood. The receptors originated from a man aged 45-60 years who had recovered from COVID-19.

The J gene is TRBJ1-1, the V gene TRBV18; no definite D call. Looked up from germline, CDR1 is KGHSH and CDR2 is LQKENI. The length of the CDR3 is 12 residues. Trimming shortened V by 2 bases and J by 4 bases, and 5 bases separated the two germline ends. CDR3 sequence reads: CASSPGSTEAFF. CDR3 sequence (DNA): TGTGCCAGCTCACCAGGGAGCACTGAAGCTTTCTTT.

V usage is TRBV9 and J usage is TRBJ2-1, with TRBD2 matching over 10 bases. Germline loops: CDR1 SGDLS, CDR2 YYNGEE. The CDR3 is made up of 15 amino acids. With 3 bases clipped from V and 6 bases from J, the junction kept 6 bases outside the gene matches. CDR3 DNA sequence: TGTGCCAGCAGCGCACGGACTAGCGGAGTCAATGAGCAGTTCTTC. Its protein product is CASSARTSGVNEQFF.

This clone was seen repeatedly, ten times or more. V and J are TRBV7-9 and TRBJ2-2; no clear D gene. Trimming stripped 5 bases from V and 4 bases from J, with 8 bases between. Per germline, CDR1 SEHNR and CDR2 FQNEAQ (reference sequence). There are 13 residues in the CDR3. The CDR3 region has the DNA TGTGCCAGCAGCCCCCGTTTCACCGGGGAGCTGTTTTTT. It encodes CASSPRFTGELFF.

The V and J genes are TRBV7-9 and TRBJ1-4; D remains ambiguous. The CDR3 runs 13 residues. From germline, CDR1 is SEHNR and CDR2 FQNEAQ (reference sequence). V gave up 2 bases and J gave up 5 bases, with 6 bases separating them. The CDR3 region has the DNA TGTGCCAGCAGCTTAATATCGAATGAAAAACTGTTTTTT. It translates to CASSLISNEKLFF.

This clone was counted once. This chain links TRBV7-9 with TRBJ1-2, with D possibly being TRBD1 (5 bases). Looked up from germline, CDR1 is SEHNR and CDR2 is FQNEAQ (reference sequence). This CDR3 spans 12 amino acids. V dropped 11 bases and J dropped 2 bases, with 12 bases sitting between them. In DNA form, the CDR3 reads TGTGCCGGAGCACAGGTAAACTATGGCTACACCTTC. Translating it yields CAGAQVNYGYTF. The variable domain in full, completed from reference TRBV7-9 and TRBJ1-2, reads DTGVSQNPRHKITKRGQNVTFRCDPISEHNRLYWYRQTLGQGPEFLTYFQNEAQLEKSRLLSDRFSAERPKGSFSTLEIQRTEQGDSAMYLCAGAQVNYGYTFGSGTRLTVV.

This clone was counted a few times. The chain recombines TRBV7-9 with TRBJ2-3; the D gene is possibly TRBD2 (5 bases). The V gene lost 2 bases and the J gene lost 4 bases, with 10 bases spanning the gap. The CDR3 totals 14 residues. Germline V CDR1 and CDR2: SEHNR, FQNEAQ (reference sequence). CDR3 amino acids: CASSLIGDADTQYF. The DNA for the CDR3 is TGTGCCAGCAGCTTAATCGGGGATGCAGATACGCAGTATTTT.

This sequence joins TRBV18 and TRBJ2-7; D not certain. This CDR3 is 12 amino acids long. Germline lookup yields CDR1 KGHSH and CDR2 LQKENI. The germline V and J ends were trimmed by 3 bases and 0 bases, with 3 bases remaining between them. The chain's CDR3 is CASSPYSYEQYF. In DNA form, the CDR3 reads TGTGCCAGCTCACCTTACTCCTACGAGCAGTACTTC.

The CDR3 DNA sequence: TGTGCCAGCAGCCATGTCGGCGGGGCGGAGACAGATACGCAGTATTTT. Amino acids: CASSHVGGAETDTQYF. The rearrangement joins TRBV14 to TRBJ2-3, with a possible D match to TRBD2 (6 bases). V was pared by 3 bases and J by 3 bases, with 16 bases between. The length of the CDR3 is 16 residues. Germline V gene lookup returns CDR1 SGHDN and CDR2 FVKESK.

The chain couples TRBV29-1 to TRBJ2-1; D unresolved. The germline V gene encodes CDR1 SQVTM and CDR2 ANQGSEA. The V and J ends lost 7 bases and 4 bases respectively, with 5 bases between them. The CDR3 is made up of 10 amino acids. CDR3 nucleotide sequence: TGCAGCGCCGGTTACAATGAGCAGTTCTTC. Its translation is CSAGYNEQFF.

This clone was detected a few times. The chain recombines TRBV7-2 with TRBJ2-2; a possible D gene is TRBD1 (5 bases). V gave up 3 bases and J gave up 4 bases, with 9 bases separating them. CDR1 and CDR2 (germline): SGHTA, FQGNSA. There are 14 residues in the CDR3. The CDR3 DNA reads TGTGCCAGCAGCTTTCAGGGTACCACCGGGGAGCTGTTTTTT. Translated, it gives CASSFQGTTGELFF. The complete variable domain, with remaining parts taken from reference TRBV7-2 and TRBJ2-2, reads GAGVSQSPSNKVTEKGKDVELRCDPISGHTALYWYRQSLGQGLEFLIYFQGNSAPDKSGLPSDRFSAERTGGSVSTLTIQRTQQEDSAVYLCASSFQGTTGELFFGEGSRLTVL.

This clone was counted between two and nine times. The chain carries TRBV30 and TRBJ1-2; D might be TRBD1 (6 bases). CDR1 is GTSNPN, CDR2 SVGIG, per germline (reference sequence). V was shortened by 4 bases and J by 4 bases, with 10 bases between the two germline ends. CDR3 size: 12 residues. CDR3 nucleotide sequence: TGTGCCTGGACAGGGGCTATCTATGGCTACACCTTC. Protein product: CAWTGAIYGYTF.

The genes are TRBV4-2 and TRBJ2-1; perhaps TRBD2 as D (6 bases). Trimming stripped 2 bases from V and 9 bases from J, with 14 bases between. The CDR3 runs 14 residues. In germline, CDR1 is LGHNA, CDR2 YNFKEQ. DNA of the CDR3: TGTGCCAGCAGCCAACTCGAGGAGGGTACTGAGCAGTTCTTC. This gives the protein CASSQLEEGTEQFF.

This clone has just one count. The chain combines TRBV4-2 with TRBJ2-2, with D tentatively TRBD2 (6 bases). This CDR3 region has 15 residues. The germline gives CDR1 LGHNA, CDR2 YNFKEQ. The V and J ends lost 6 bases and 0 bases respectively, with 11 bases between them. CDR3 protein: CASRGGGANTGELFF. The CDR3 bases are TGTGCCAGCAGGGGTGGAGGGGCGAACACCGGGGAGCTGTTTTTT.

This chain joins TRBV29-1 and TRBJ2-1, with TRBD1 matching 9 bases. The CDR3 sequence is 13 residues long. Per the germline V gene, CDR1 is SQVTM and CDR2 is ANQGSEA. Losses at the gene ends were 2 bases for V and 10 bases for J; bases not matched to a gene: 6. CDR3 in DNA: TGCAGCGTTGAACCAACAGGGGGCCGAGAGCAGTTCTTC. Translating it yields CSVEPTGGREQFF.

The chain carries TRBV7-2 and TRBJ2-3; D remains unclear. This CDR3 region has 15 residues. Germline V lookup: CDR1 SGHTA, CDR2 FQGNSA. V was clipped by 3 bases and J by 0 bases, with 10 bases between them. The CDR3, as DNA: TGTGCCAGCAGCTTTCAGCGTACTAGCACAGATACGCAGTATTTT. Its translation: CASSFQRTSTDTQYF.